Each of the 12 T cell receptor beta chains below was sequenced from the same sample in a study of tumor-infiltrating lymphocytes in primary liver carcinoma. Without any cell sorting, about 19-31 mg of bulk tissue yielded co-extracted RNA and DNA. From roughly 500 ng total RNA, TCR beta cDNA was generated with a primer in the constant region. Investigators got TCR beta libraries out of three nested multiplex PCR rounds, done with slightly modified ARM-PCR. It was with TRBV1-TRBV30 forward primers and a C-beta reverse primer that the first two PCR rounds were run, at about 10 cycles each. TCRdb ran MiXCR on the multiplex PCR reads and lists one entry per CDR3 protein. The sample consists of roughly 190,000 distinct CDR3 sequences, around 85% of them appearing once. The sequenced sample consisted of tumor tissue from primary liver carcinoma. All receptors derive from a man aged 35-49 years with primary liver carcinoma and hepatitis B virus infection.

Concerning this clonotype: Germline and junction disagree at one end, which may indicate a read error. The chain combines TRBV5-6 with TRBJ2-3, with TRBD2 identical over 8 bases. The germline gives CDR1 SGHDT, CDR2 YYEEEE. CDR3 length: 18 residues. The CDR3: CTSRCATSGIIRTDTQYF. CDR3 nucleotide sequence: TGTACCAGCAGGTGCGCCACTAGCGGCATTATTCGCACAGATACGCAGTATTTT.

Remarks on this clonotype: The junction departs from the called germline gene at one end, perhaps through a read error. The chain recombines TRBV7-2 with TRBJ2-3; the match to TRBD1 covers 8 bases. The CDR3 covers 17 residues. Germline V gives CDR1 SGHTA, CDR2 FQGNSA. The chain's CDR3 is CASSRSDRARSTNTQYF. In DNA form, the CDR3 reads TGTGCCAGCAGCCGATCGGACAGGGCTAGAAGCACAAATACGCAGTATTTT.

As for this clonotype: The junction shows a germline mismatch at one end, possibly a read error. CDR3 sequence: CTSSATVYGYTF. The CDR3 DNA reads TGTACCAGCAGCGCAACAGTCTATGGCTACACCTTC. V is TRBV6-2 or TRBV6-3 and J is TRBJ1-2; D ambiguous. The CDR3 totals 12 residues. CDR1 MNHEY and CDR2 SVGEGT come from the germline V gene.

This clonotype was seen a handful of times. A much larger clone differs by one base, so this may be a read error. This rearrangement joins TRBV7-8 to TRBJ2-1; D possibly corresponds to TRBD2 (7 bases). V was trimmed by 4 bases and J by 6 bases, leaving 19 bases between them. Germline V gene sequence: CDR1 SGHVS, CDR2 FQNEAQ. CDR3 length: 16 amino acids. CDR3 in DNA: TGTGCCAGCAGCTCTGATAACCGGGGGGCGGCCAATGAGCAGTTCTTC. It translates to CASSSDNRGAANEQFF. The full variable domain, completed using reference TRBV7-8 and TRBJ2-1, is GAGVSQSPRYKVAKRGQDVALRCDPISGHVSLFWYQQALGQGPEFLTYFQNEAQLDKSGLPSDRFFAERPEGSVSTLKIQRTQQEDSAVYLCASSSDNRGAANEQFFGPGTRLTVL.

The table lists this clonotype with a count of one. The V call is TRBV30, the J call TRBJ1-1, with D hard to call. Trimming removed 3 bases from V and 6 bases from J, with 14 bases in between. CDR3 length: 13 amino acids. The germline gives CDR1 GTSNPN, CDR2 SVGIG (reference sequence). The CDR3 is CAWSVFERAEAFF. In DNA form, the CDR3 reads TGTGCCTGGAGCGTCTTCGAGAGGGCTGAAGCTTTCTTT.

Regarding this clonotype: At one end, the junction sequence differs from germline, possibly due to a read error. V usage is TRBV11-3 and J usage is TRBJ2-1, with no clear D. The V gene's germline CDR1 is SGHNT and CDR2 YENEEA. The CDR3 has 14 amino acids. CDR3 amino acids: CASNLGASSNEQFF. In nucleotides, the CDR3 is TGTGCCAGCAACTTAGGCGCCTCGAGCAATGAGCAGTTCTTC.

Comments on this clonotype: One end of the junction is discordant with germline, which a read error may explain. The V gene is TRBV4-2, the J gene TRBJ2-7; D might be TRBD1 or TRBD2, each matching 5 bases. This CDR3 is built from 15 residues. Per germline, CDR1 LGHNA and CDR2 YNFKEQ. Here the CDR3 reads CASSQGAADNPEQYF. CDR3 in DNA: TGTGCCAGCAGCCAAGGGGCAGCGGACAATCCCGAGCAGTATTTC.

V usage is TRBV6-6 and J usage is TRBJ2-1; 8 bases align to TRBD2. The CDR3 loop spans 17 amino acids. Germline V lookup: CDR1 MNHNY, CDR2 SVGAGI (reference sequence). The V and J ends lost 9 bases and 1 base, in that order; junction bases with no gene match: 14. CDR3 in amino acids: CASRGSAGVRSYNEQFF. The CDR3 DNA reads as TGTGCCAGTAGGGGATCAGCGGGAGTGAGGTCCTACAATGAGCAGTTCTTC.

With regard to this clonotype: The CDR3 carries no conserved terminal phenylalanine or tryptophan, so it likely arises from a read error. V is TRBV29-1 and J is TRBJ1-4, with 7 bases identical to TRBD1. Germline values: CDR1 SQVTM, CDR2 ANQGSEA. The CDR3 contains 11 residues. CDR3 sequence (DNA): TGCATCGTTGGGACAGTCGAAAAACTGTTTTCT. Its protein product is CIVGTVEKLFS.

Notes on this clonotype: The CDR3 end shows no conserved phenylalanine or tryptophan, and so a read error is likely. The DNA is omitted, as the CDR3 cannot be located on it reliably, and the CDR3 follows TCRdb's listing. V gene TRBV14 combines with J gene TRBJ2-1. Germline-derived CDR1 and CDR2 are SGHDN and FVKESK. 14 amino acids form the CDR3, both terminal residues included. CDR3 region: CASSQNLVTSEQFL.

This chain uses TRBV7-3 with TRBJ2-3; D is undetermined. Germline V gives CDR1 SGHTA, CDR2 FQGTGA. V was cut by 5 bases and J by 4 bases, with 10 bases left in between. The CDR3 totals 13 residues. CDR3 DNA sequence: TGTGCCAGCAGCCCGGTCGTCCCAGATACGCAGTATTTT. This translates into CASSPVVPDTQYF. Combining the CDR3 with reference TRBV7-3 and TRBJ2-3 gives the whole variable domain GAGVSQTPSNKVTEKGKYVELRCDPISGHTALYWYRQSLGQGPEFLIYFQGTGAADDSGLPNDRFFAVRPEGSVSTLKIQRTERGDSAVYLCASSPVVPDTQYFGPGTRLTVL.

V is TRBV5-4 and J is TRBJ2-5; TRBD1 matches 7 bases. Looked up from germline, CDR1 is SGHNT and CDR2 is YYREEE (reference sequence). The CDR3 covers 14 residues. J gave up 14 bases and V 4 bases, and 17 bases lay outside the gene matches. The CDR3 here is CASSAAGGQESHYF. CDR3 DNA sequence: TGTGCCAGCAGCGCGGCAGGGGGTCAAGAGAGCCATTACTTC.